The clone carrying this TCR beta chain was seen repeatedly, ten times or more. Its specificity is not known. A much bigger clone sits one base away, suggesting this may be a read error. This CDR3 is also generated by other DNA sequences in the sample. CDR3 length: 19 residues. Germline V gene sequence: CDR1 LGHNA, CDR2 YNFKEQ. No treatment had been given to any patient before thyroid surgery. The record originates from a study of metastatic and nonmetastatic thyroid tumors. About the research overall: Where malignant and benign thyroid patients were concerned, repertoires were compared across blood and tumor or nodule tissue. Study observations and caveats: Patients with malignant thyroid tumors reportedly had significantly higher TCR beta diversity than those with benign nodules, in blood and tumor.

Methods used by the authors: A distant-metastasis classifier for papillary thyroid cancer was built using CDR3 differences across clinicopathological groups. TCRdb re-processed the PCR reads through MiXCR. V and J calls and clone size were set by TCRdb, not the authors. The sample consists of tens of thousands of clones, about 25% of them appearing once. The chain uses TRBV4-2 and TRBJ1-6; TRBD1 agrees at 10 bases. This TCR was recovered from a male donor with papillary thyroid cancer or a benign thyroid nodule (not recorded which). Some clones in this sample may be carry-over from other donors' samples. The specimen was blood. CDR3 sequence (DNA): TGTGCCAGCAGCCAAGGACCGGGACAGGGGATTGAATATAATTCACCCCTCCACTTC. This codes for CASSQGPGQGIEYNSPLHF.